These 25 T cell receptor beta chains share one sample of origin, sequenced in a study of tumor-infiltrating lymphocytes in primary liver carcinoma. Germline DNA was extracted too, while blood RNA derived from unsorted whole blood. Priming with a constant-region primer yielded TCR beta cDNA from about 480 ng total RNA. For TCR beta, libraries were produced by three nested multiplex PCR rounds using slightly modified ARM-PCR. Researchers ran the first two PCR rounds for approximately 10 cycles each with TRBV1-TRBV30 forward primers and a C-beta reverse primer. TCRdb re-analysed the multiplex PCR reads in MiXCR, keeping a single row per CDR3 protein. The sample lists around 330,000 distinct CDR3 sequences, about 62% seen once, with roughly 10% in the top ten. The sample comprised peripheral blood. All receptors derive from a man aged 40-49 years with primary liver carcinoma and hepatitis B virus infection.

With respect to this clonotype: This could be a read error, since a much larger clone is one nucleotide away. The CDR3: CASSPTREFGKTQYF. The CDR3 coding sequence is TGTGCCAGCAGCCCAACAAGAGAGTTTGGGAAGACCCAGTACTTC. V is TRBV5-8 and J is TRBJ2-5; D call uncertain. V was pared by 4 bases and J by 6 bases, with 19 bases between. In germline, CDR1 is SGHTS, CDR2 YDEGEE. This CDR3 has 15 residues.

This clonotype came up many times. The rearrangement links TRBV10-3 to TRBJ2-3; the D gene is possibly TRBD2 (5 bases). V was clipped by 2 bases and J by 0 bases, with 6 bases between them. Germline CDR1 ENHRY, CDR2 SYGVKD. The CDR3 extends over 14 amino acids. CDR3: CAISESGSTDTQYF. The CDR3 DNA is TGTGCCATCAGTGAGAGCGGCAGCACAGATACGCAGTATTTT.

With regard to this clonotype: Mismatch with germline at one junction end may stem from a read error. This chain uses TRBV28 with TRBJ2-2; TRBD2 is a possible D gene (5 bases). CDR3 length: 13 amino acids. Per the germline V gene, CDR1 is MDHEN and CDR2 is SYDVKM. The CDR3 loop is CASWASSPGKLVF. The CDR3, as DNA: TGTGCCTCCTGGGCTAGCTCACCCGGGAAGCTGGTTTTT.

Concerning this clonotype itself: Without the conserved terminal phenylalanine or tryptophan, this CDR3 likely stems from a read error. The DNA is left out, because the CDR3 cannot be placed on it with certainty; the CDR3 is given as TCRdb lists it. This chain connects TRBV6-6 to TRBJ2-1; the table's D call, TRBD2, was not checked against the DNA. From germline, CDR1 is MNHNY and CDR2 SVGAGI (reference sequence). The CDR3 spans 15 residues, counting both ends. The CDR3: CASSTLAGDYNEEFL.

Details on this clonotype: One end of the junction is discordant with germline, which a read error may explain. The V gene is TRBV10-3, the J gene TRBJ2-5; 9 nucleotides match TRBD2. This CDR3 comprises 16 residues. Germline V CDR1 and CDR2: ENHRY, SYGVKD. CDR3 sequence: CTISESGTSSKETQYF. The DNA of the CDR3 is TGTACCATCAGTGAGTCAGGGACTAGCAGTAAAGAGACCCAGTACTTC.

The CDR3, as DNA: TGTGCCAGCGGCCCCAATGGCGGCCCTTACAATGAGCAGTTCTTC. It codes for CASGPNGGPYNEQFF. The chain uses TRBV6-5 and TRBJ2-1, with unresolved D. In germline, CDR1 is MNHEY, CDR2 SVGAGI. The CDR3 extends over 15 amino acids. With 8 bases removed from V and 4 bases from J, the gap between germline ends came to 18 bases.

A note on this clonotype: The junction does not match germline at one end; this may be a read error. The chain uses TRBV4-1 and TRBJ2-7; 8 nucleotides match TRBD2. The germline gives CDR1 MGHRA, CDR2 YSYEKL. The CDR3 covers 15 residues. The CDR3 DNA is TGCGCCATCAGCCAAGGCGGTCTAGCGGGCGACGAGCAGTACTTC. Translation: CAISQGGLAGDEQYF.

This clonotype was recorded many times. The chain joins TRBV29-1 to TRBJ1-3; D possibly corresponds to TRBD1 (6 bases). The length of the CDR3 is 16 residues. CDR1 SQVTM and CDR2 ANQGSEA come from the germline V gene. V lost 4 bases to trimming and J lost 0 bases, with 16 bases between them. In nucleotides, the CDR3 is TGCAGCGTTGCGGACAGCCGACCGAACTCTGGAAACACCATATATTTT. This translates into CSVADSRPNSGNTIYF.

This chain uses TRBV6-2 or TRBV6-3 with TRBJ2-5; either TRBD1 or TRBD2 may supply D (6 bases each). Germline lookup yields CDR1 MNHEY and CDR2 SVGEGT. V lost 5 bases and J 4 bases, leaving 14 bases between the germline ends. The CDR3 is 14 residues long. The CDR3 nucleotides are TGTGCCAGCAGTCGGCCACAGGGAGGAGAGACCCAGTACTTC. Residues: CASSRPQGGETQYF.

As to this clonotype: A junction end diverges from the germline sequence, so it may reflect a read error. V usage is TRBV11-3 and J usage is TRBJ2-1; 8 nucleotides line up with TRBD2. This CDR3 contains 15 residues. Looked up from germline, CDR1 is SGHNT and CDR2 is YENEEA. CDR3 amino acids: CASSSRHSGMDEQLF. The DNA for the CDR3 is TGTGCCAGCAGCTCCCGGCATAGCGGGATGGATGAGCAGCTCTTC.

As to this clonotype: Just one base apart from a much larger clone, this may be a read error. V usage is TRBV29-1 and J usage is TRBJ2-7, with D unresolved. Germline V CDR1 and CDR2: SQVTM, ANQGSEA. Trimming shortened V by 0 bases and J by 0 bases, and 12 bases separated the two germline ends. The CDR3 runs 15 residues. Written as DNA, the CDR3 is TGCAGCGTTGAAGATCTTCGACAAATCTCCTACGAGCAGTACTTC. Its translation: CSVEDLRQISYEQYF.

Details on this clonotype: It may be a read error: a sequence one base away is much more abundant. Here the CDR3 DNA reads TGCGCCAGCAGCACCTCCGTGACAGGGGCTGGCTACACCTTC. This sequence encodes CASSTSVTGAGYTF. V and J are TRBV5-1 and TRBJ1-2; TRBD1 agrees at 8 bases. Germline V lookup: CDR1 SGHRS, CDR2 YFSETQ. The V segment lost 4 bases and the J segment 7 bases; nucleotides outside the gene matches: 9. The CDR3 spans 14 residues.

As to this clonotype: This clone may be a read error of a much larger clone one base away. The rearrangement links TRBV6-2 or TRBV6-3 to TRBJ2-1; a weak D match, TRBD2 (6 bases). The CDR3 runs 16 residues. CDR1 and CDR2 (germline): MNHEY, SVGEGT. The CDR3, as DNA: TGTACCAGCAGTTCCCTCGATTATCGGAGGGTCAATGAGCAGTTCTTC. It encodes CTSSSLDYRRVNEQFF.

This clonotype was recorded a few times. The rearrangement uses TRBV7-9 and TRBJ2-7, with 12 bases fitting TRBD2. With 1 base clipped from V and 8 bases from J, the junction kept 3 bases outside the gene matches. The CDR3 runs 14 residues. CDR1 and CDR2 from the germline V gene are SEHNR and FQNEAQ (reference sequence). CDR3 nucleotides: TGTGCCAGCAGCTTAGGGACTAGCGGGACTCAGCAGTACTTC. Translating it yields CASSLGTSGTQQYF.

Ten or more counts support this clonotype. The gene calls are TRBV29-1 and TRBJ2-1; TRBD1 or TRBD2 may be the D gene (5 bases each). CDR3 length: 12 residues. CDR1 and CDR2 (germline): SQVTM, ANQGSEA. Trimming took 2 bases from V and 9 from J, leaving 11 bases between them. The DNA for the CDR3 is TGCAGCGTTGAATTCCGGGGCAGTGAGCAGTTCTTC. Its protein is CSVEFRGSEQFF.

For this clonotype: A much larger clonotype is one base distant, so this may be a read error. The CDR3 protein is CASSYGRGSRPQHF. CDR3 nucleotides: TGTGCCAGCAGTTACGGCCGGGGAAGTCGGCCCCAGCATTTT. The chain couples TRBV6-6 to TRBJ1-5; no definite D call. Germline CDR1 MNHNY, CDR2 SVGAGI (reference sequence). The ends were cut back, 2 bases at V and 9 bases at J, with 14 bases in the middle. The CDR3 is 14 residues long.

As for this clonotype: This may be a read error: a much more frequent sequence differs by one nucleotide. The V call is TRBV12-3 or TRBV12-4, the J call TRBJ2-1, with no clear D. The length of the CDR3 is 11 residues. Here the CDR3 reads CASSFSYEQLF. The CDR3, as DNA: TGTGCCAGCAGTTTCTCATACGAGCAGCTCTTC.

This clonotype was detected only once. The chain couples TRBV11-2 to TRBJ2-7, with TRBD2 matching 10 bases. The CDR3 is 16 residues long. J was trimmed by 13 bases and V by 0 bases; bases with no gene match: 15. Germline V lookup: CDR1 SGHAT, CDR2 FQNNGV. The chain's CDR3 is CASSLEPSGSWVEKYF. CDR3 coding DNA: TGTGCCAGCAGCTTAGAACCTAGCGGGAGCTGGGTAGAGAAATACTTC.

A note on this clonotype: A read error is possible here, since a much larger clone lies one base away. The J gene is TRBJ2-7, the V gene TRBV10-1; 14 bases align to TRBD2. The CDR3 is 17 amino acids. The germline CDR1 and CDR2 sequences are WNHNN and SYGVQD (reference sequence). CDR3 DNA sequence: TGCGTCAGCAGTGAGGGACTAGCGGGGGACCCCTCCTACGAGCAGTACTTC. It encodes CVSSEGLAGDPSYEQYF.

The CDR3 DNA is TGCAGCGTTGTGGACAGCCTCTATGGCTACACCTTC. Translation: CSVVDSLYGYTF. The V gene is TRBV29-1, the J gene TRBJ1-2; D is perhaps TRBD1 (6 bases). The germline V and J ends were trimmed by 4 bases and 4 bases, with 10 bases remaining between them. The CDR3 consists of 12 residues. From germline, CDR1 is SQVTM and CDR2 ANQGSEA.

This clonotype has a count of ten or more. The chain carries TRBV6-1 and TRBJ2-1, with D possibly being TRBD2 (6 bases). Germline V gene lookup returns CDR1 MNHNS and CDR2 SASEGT. CDR3 size: 16 residues. The germline V and J ends were trimmed by 7 bases and 3 bases, with 19 bases remaining between them. The DNA of the CDR3 is TGTGCCAGCACCCCTTATCTTAGCGGAGGCTACAATGAGCAGTTCTTC. Translating gives CASTPYLSGGYNEQFF.

On this clonotype: A junction end diverges from the germline sequence, so it may reflect a read error. The chain couples TRBV14 to TRBJ1-6, with D tentatively TRBD1 (6 bases). This CDR3 is built from 14 residues. In germline, CDR1 is SGHDN, CDR2 FVKESK. CDR3 residues: CASSRSGENSPFHF. CDR3 coding DNA: TGTGCCAGCAGCCGCTCAGGGGAAAATTCACCCTTCCACTTT.

Remarks on this clonotype: A much bigger clone sits one base away, suggesting this may be a read error. The conserved final phenylalanine or tryptophan is absent from the CDR3, which likely points to a read error. The rearrangement uses TRBV6-5 and TRBJ2-5; no definite D call. The V end was cut by 7 bases, the J end by 0 bases, with 3 bases between. The CDR3 has 11 residues. Germline V gives CDR1 MNHEY, CDR2 SVGAGI. DNA for the CDR3: TGTGCCAGCATCTACCAAGAGACCCAGTACATC. This encodes CASIYQETQYI.

This clonotype was picked up a small number of times. CDR3 residues: CASSFRDLQFF. In nucleotides, the CDR3 is TGTGCCAGCAGTTTTAGGGACTTGCAGTTCTTC. This chain uses TRBV12-3 or TRBV12-4 with TRBJ2-1, with D perhaps TRBD2 (6 bases). The CDR3 covers 11 residues. V was pared by 3 bases and J by 12 bases, with 9 bases between.

The V call is TRBV5-1, the J call TRBJ2-5, with D unclear. The CDR3 is 15 residues long. The germline V and J ends were trimmed by 1 base and 3 bases, with 13 bases remaining between them. Per the germline V gene, CDR1 is SGHRS and CDR2 is YFSETQ. DNA for the CDR3: TGCGCCAGCAGCTTGTATAACAGTGGCGAAGAGACCCAGTACTTC. Its protein product is CASSLYNSGEETQYF.